Listed below are T cell receptor beta chains from one sample, sequenced in a study of identical twins. Each CDR3 protein gets one entry after TCRdb re-called the 5' RACE reads with MiXCR. This table holds about 810,000 distinct CDR3 sequences, approximately 13% found once. These data are also associated with another study on yellow fever vaccine responses in identical twins.

The sequencing sample was made of PBMCs. The receptors stem from a woman between 18 and 29 years old in good health. CDR3s include the opening cysteine and the closing phenylalanine or tryptophan. The order of the fields is CDR3 length, J gene, D gene, V gene, clone size, CDR3 DNA, CDR3 protein. D genes are given only for firm matches. Only part of the rows carry a size: once, few, many, or a class if the clone is expanded.

>13|TRBJ2-3|NA|TRBV9|few
TGTGCCAGCAGCGTAAGTGTCACAGATACGCAGTATTTT
CASSVSVTDTQYF
>13|TRBJ2-1|NA|TRBV20-1|many
TGCAGTGCTAGAGATGGGGTTGGCAATGAGCAGTTCTTC
CSARDGVGNEQFF
>15|TRBJ1-4|NA|TRBV7-9|few
TGTGCCAGCTTAGGGACGGAAGCAACTAATGAAAAACTGTTTTTT
CASLGTEATNEKLFF
>15|TRBJ1-1|NA|TRBV4-1|few
TGCGCCAGCAGCCGGCAGGTTGACACCAAGACTGAAGCTTTCTTT
CASSRQVDTKTEAFF
>14|TRBJ2-1|TRBD2|TRBV20-1|NA
TGCAGTGCTAGAAAAAGGACTAGTATAAATGAGCAGTTCTTC
CSARKRTSINEQFF
>15|TRBJ2-2|NA|TRBV20-1|few
TGCAGTGCTAGAGCGGTAGGGGAGAACACCGGGGAGCTGTTTTTT
CSARAVGENTGELFF
>15|TRBJ2-5|NA|TRBV4-1|few
TGCGCCAGCAGCCAGGGGGACGGTTGGGGAGAGACCCAGTACTTC
CASSQGDGWGETQYF
>15|TRBJ2-3|TRBD2|TRBV19|few
TGTGCCAGTAGTATCGGCGGGAGGGGAGCAGATACGCAGTATTTT
CASSIGGRGADTQYF
>16|TRBJ2-3|NA|TRBV11-2|NA
TGTGCCAGCAGCTTAGGTACAGGGTTGAGCACAGATACGCAGTATTTT
CASSLGTGLSTDTQYF
>12|TRBJ2-1|NA|TRBV4-1|many
TGCGCCAGCAGCCAAAGGGAGGATGAGCAGTTCTTC
CASSQREDEQFF
>15|TRBJ2-1|NA|TRBV5-5|NA
TGTGCCAGCAGCTTGGGATTAGGAGGGAACAATGAGCAGTTCTTC
CASSLGLGGNNEQFF
>13|TRBJ1-1|NA|TRBV11-2|NA
TGTGCCAGCACCCCGGATGAGCAGTTTGAAGCTTTCTTT
CASTPDEQFEAFF
>13|TRBJ2-1|TRBD2|TRBV20-1|few
TGCAGTGCTTCCCATCAACCGGGGGGTGAGCAGTTCTTC
CSASHQPGGEQFF
>14|TRBJ2-6|NA|TRBV12-3/TRBV12-4|many
TGTGCCAGCAGTCACCTTAGTGGGGCCAACGTCCTGACTTTC
CASSHLSGANVLTF
>14|TRBJ2-2|NA|TRBV20-1|many
TGCAGTGCTAGAGGACCCTCGGGCGGCGGGGAGCTGTTTTTT
CSARGPSGGGELFF
>13|TRBJ1-1|NA|TRBV12-3/TRBV12-4|many
TGTGCCAGCAGTTTCTCGGACAGAAATGAAGCTTTCTTT
CASSFSDRNEAFF
>17|TRBJ2-3|NA|TRBV6-2/TRBV6-3|few
TGTGCCAGCAGTTACCCCCGGGGGAAGGAAGTCACAGATACGCAGTATTTT
CASSYPRGKEVTDTQYF
>13|TRBJ2-2|TRBD2|TRBV20-1|few
TGCAGTGCTTGGACTAGCTTGGCCGGGGAGCTGTTTTTT
CSAWTSLAGELFF
>17|TRBJ1-6|TRBD1|TRBV6-1|NA
TGTGCCAGCAGTGCCCACGGCCCGGGACAGGGGAATTCACCCCTCCACTTT
CASSAHGPGQGNSPLHF
>16|TRBJ2-2|NA|TRBV5-1|many
TGCGCCAGCAGCTTGGGCGACGCTATTAACACCGGGGAGCTGTTTTTT
CASSLGDAINTGELFF
>14|TRBJ2-5|TRBD1|TRBV12-3/TRBV12-4|NA
TGTGCCAGCAGCGGACAGGGGGGCCAAGAGACCCAGTACTTC
CASSGQGGQETQYF
>12|TRBJ1-5|NA|TRBV19|NA
TGTGCCAGTAGTATAGTTTCACAGCCCCAGCATTTT
CASSIVSQPQHF
>13|TRBJ1-2|TRBD1|TRBV20-1|NA
TGCAGTGCTAGAATCGACAGGGACTATGGCTACACCTTC
CSARIDRDYGYTF
>16|TRBJ2-3|NA|TRBV2|NA
TGTGCCAGCAGTAAAGGAAGGGACGGCCGCACAGATACGCAGTATTTT
CASSKGRDGRTDTQYF
>15|TRBJ2-2|TRBD1|TRBV7-8|many
TGTGCCAGCAGCTTTGGGACAGGGACAACCGGGGAGCTGTTTTTT
CASSFGTGTTGELFF
>19|TRBJ2-1|TRBD2|TRBV15|few
TGTGCCACCAGCAGCGGGCCCGGGACTAGCGGGGGGGTATACAATGAGCAGTTCTTC
CATSSGPGTSGGVYNEQFF
>14|TRBJ2-2|NA|TRBV12-3/TRBV12-4|few
TGTGCCAGCAGTTTAGGTCCGGAGGCCGGGGAGCTGTTTTTT
CASSLGPEAGELFF
>15|TRBJ2-5|NA|TRBV15|few
TGTGCCACCAGTACCCCCGGACTTTTACAAGAGACCCAGTACTTC
CATSTPGLLQETQYF
>14|TRBJ2-7|NA|TRBV6-1|few
TGTGCCAGCACCCGGGCCCCAGGGGCCTACGAGCAGTACTTC
CASTRAPGAYEQYF
>12|TRBJ2-5|NA|TRBV20-1|NA
TGCAGTGCTACAGTCGAAGAAGAGACCCAGTACTTC
CSATVEEETQYF
>9|TRBJ1-1|NA|TRBV6-5|NA
TGTGCCAGCAGTTCAGAAGCTTTCTTT
CASSSEAFF
>15|TRBJ2-1|TRBD1|TRBV12-3/TRBV12-4|many
TGTGCCAGCAGTTTTGGACAGGGGTCTTACAATGAGCAGTTCTTC
CASSFGQGSYNEQFF
>13|TRBJ2-7|TRBD1|TRBV10-1|few
TGCGCCAGCAGTGACGGACAGGGCTACGAGCAGTACTTC
CASSDGQGYEQYF
>17|TRBJ1-2|NA|TRBV5-1|NA
TGCGCCAGCAGCTTGGTTTTCGCATGGGGGCGCAACCCTGGCTACACCTTC
CASSLVFAWGRNPGYTF
>16|TRBJ1-1|TRBD1|TRBV4-1|few
TGCGCCAGCAGCCAAGATCGCGGCAGGGGGCGAAGAGAAGCTTTCTTT
CASSQDRGRGRREAFF
>14|TRBJ2-7|TRBD2|TRBV7-2|few
TGTGCCAGCAGCTTATTGGGGGGGATCTACGAGCAGTACTTC
CASSLLGGIYEQYF
>16|TRBJ1-6|NA|TRBV4-2|few
TGTGCCAGCAGCCGCCCCAGGGGAACGGGGAATTCACCCCTCCACTTT
CASSRPRGTGNSPLHF
>16|TRBJ2-1|TRBD2|TRBV5-1|many
TGCGCCAGCAGCTTGGCGCCCTTAGCGGGTGCCTATGAGCAGTTCTTC
CASSLAPLAGAYEQFF
>15|TRBJ2-7|NA|TRBV7-8|once
TGTGCCAGCAGCTTTGCCGGGACTCCGACCTACGAGCAGTACTTC
CASSFAGTPTYEQYF
>14|TRBJ2-3|NA|TRBV28|few
TGTGCCAGCAGCCTCCCGTTATTCGCAGATACGCAGTATTTT
CASSLPLFADTQYF
>15|TRBJ1-4|NA|TRBV3-1|many
TGTGCCAGCAGCGACGGGCGTACAACTAATGAAAAACTGTTTTTT
CASSDGRTTNEKLFF
>17|TRBJ2-3|TRBD2|TRBV7-9|NA
TGTGCCAGCAGCTTAGCTCCGGGTAGCGGGAGCACAGATACGCAGTATTTT
CASSLAPGSGSTDTQYF
>15|TRBJ1-4|TRBD1|TRBV4-1|NA
TGCGCCAGCAGCTACACAGGGGGCTGGCGGGAAAAACTGTTTTTT
CASSYTGGWREKLFF
>16|TRBJ2-4|TRBD1|TRBV7-9|NA
TGTGCCAGCAGCCCCGGGACAGGGACGGCCAAAAACATTCAGTACTTC
CASSPGTGTAKNIQYF
>17|TRBJ2-1|TRBD2|TRBV4-1|few
TGCGCCAGCAGCCCCCTACTAGCGGGGTTTTCCTACAATGAGCAGTTCTTC
CASSPLLAGFSYNEQFF
>16|TRBJ2-1|TRBD2|TRBV12-3/TRBV12-4|few
TGTGCCAGCAGCTCCGGACTAGCTGAATACTACAATGAGCAGTTCTTC
CASSSGLAEYYNEQFF
>12|TRBJ1-2|NA|TRBV12-3/TRBV12-4|NA
TGTGCCAGCAGTCGGCTATCCGATGGCTACACCTTC
CASSRLSDGYTF